This TCR beta chain was profiled in a study of T-cell reconstitution after alpha-beta-depleted transplantation in children. Study findings and constraints: The origin of alpha-beta T cells about two months after transplant was reportedly several hundred expanded graft clones. Once a year had passed after transplant, T-cell counts and diversity came mostly from newly produced T cells. Surviving recipient cells, namely T cells and thymic progenitors, were the source of high day-60 TCRbeta diversity in some patients.

The library targeted TCRbeta and was prepared with unique molecular identifiers. Each CDR3 protein is one row after TCRdb ran MiXCR on the PCR reads. Of fewer than 700,000 distinct CDR3 sequences listed, about 21% are singletons. CDR3 length: 16 amino acids. CDR1 is LGHNA, CDR2 YSLEER, per germline. Trimming pared 0 bases from V and 2 bases from J, leaving 14 bases between. This clonotype was counted only a few times. Its antigen is not known. The origin of this receptor is a boy in the first two years of life who had a stem cell transplant for acute myeloid leukemia, so the T cells may come from the graft donor. This chain uses TRBV4-3 with TRBJ2-7; D is undetermined. Sequenced material: PBMCs, mostly from graft donor cells, taken 360 days after TCRalphabeta/CD19-depleted stem cell transplant. For the CDR3, the DNA is TGCGCCAGCAGCCAAGATGAAGCGAAGGTGCCCTACGAGCAGTACTTC. Protein sequence: CASSQDEAKVPYEQYF.